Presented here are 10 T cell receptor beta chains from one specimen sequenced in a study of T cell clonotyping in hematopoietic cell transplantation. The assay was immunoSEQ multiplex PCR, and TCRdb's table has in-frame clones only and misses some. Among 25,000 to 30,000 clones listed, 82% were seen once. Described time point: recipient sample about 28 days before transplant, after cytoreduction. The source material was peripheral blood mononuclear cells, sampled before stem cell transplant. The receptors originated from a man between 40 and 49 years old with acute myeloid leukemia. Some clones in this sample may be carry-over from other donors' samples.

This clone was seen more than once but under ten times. CDR3 sequence: CASSYSLRPPNSPLHF. CDR3 coding DNA: TGTGCCAGCAGTTACTCCTTGAGGCCTCCTAATTCACCCCTCCACTTT. The chain combines TRBV6-5 with TRBJ1-6, with no clear D. V shed 0 bases and J shed 6 bases, with 12 bases lying between them. The germline V gene has CDR1 MNHEY and CDR2 SVGAGI. The CDR3 runs 16 residues.

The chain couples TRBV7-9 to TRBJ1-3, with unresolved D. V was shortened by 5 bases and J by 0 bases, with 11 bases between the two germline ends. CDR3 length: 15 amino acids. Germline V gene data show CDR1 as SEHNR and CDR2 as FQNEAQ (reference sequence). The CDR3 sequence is CASSPRRSSGNTIYF. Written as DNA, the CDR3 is TGTGCCAGCAGCCCTCGACGTAGCTCTGGAAACACCATATATTTT.

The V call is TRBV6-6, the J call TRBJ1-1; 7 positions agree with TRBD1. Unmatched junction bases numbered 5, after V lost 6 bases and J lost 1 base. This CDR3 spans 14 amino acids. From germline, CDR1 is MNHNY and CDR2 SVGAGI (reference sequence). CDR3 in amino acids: CASSWDRTNTEAFF. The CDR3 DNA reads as TGTGCCAGCAGCTGGGACAGAACGAACACTGAAGCTTTCTTT.

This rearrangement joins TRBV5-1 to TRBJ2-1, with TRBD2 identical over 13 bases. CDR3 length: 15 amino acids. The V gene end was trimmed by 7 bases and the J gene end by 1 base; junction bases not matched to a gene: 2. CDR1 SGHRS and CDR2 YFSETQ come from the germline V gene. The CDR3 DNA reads TGCGCCAGCTCGACTAGCGGGGGGTCCTACAATGAGCAGTTCTTC. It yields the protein CASSTSGGSYNEQFF.

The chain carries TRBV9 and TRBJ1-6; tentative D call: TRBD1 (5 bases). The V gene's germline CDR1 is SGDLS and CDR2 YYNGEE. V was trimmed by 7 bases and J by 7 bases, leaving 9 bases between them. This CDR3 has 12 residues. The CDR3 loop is CASGSGNSPLHF. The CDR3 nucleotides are TGTGCCAGCGGATCAGGGAATTCACCCCTCCACTTT.

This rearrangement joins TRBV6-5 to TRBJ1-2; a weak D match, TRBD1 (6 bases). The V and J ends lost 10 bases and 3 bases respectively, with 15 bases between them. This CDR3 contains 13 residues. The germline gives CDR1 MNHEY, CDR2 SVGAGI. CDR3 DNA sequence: TGTGCCATACACAAGGGGGGTGACTATGGCTACACCTTC. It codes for CAIHKGGDYGYTF.

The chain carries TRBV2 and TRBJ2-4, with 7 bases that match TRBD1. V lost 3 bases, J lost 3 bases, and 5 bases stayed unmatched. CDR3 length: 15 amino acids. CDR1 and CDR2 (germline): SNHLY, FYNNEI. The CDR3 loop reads CASSERGPGKNIQYF. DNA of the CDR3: TGTGCCAGCAGTGAGAGGGGGCCGGGCAAAAACATTCAGTACTTC.

The CDR3 nucleotides read TGTGCCAGCAGCGTGACAGGGGCCCATAATTCACCCCTCCACTTT. Translated, it gives CASSVTGAHNSPLHF. V and J are TRBV9 and TRBJ1-6; 8 bases map to TRBD1. The CDR3 length is 15 residues. The ends lost 2 bases at V and 5 bases at J; junction bases unmatched: 3. Germline CDR1 SGDLS, CDR2 YYNGEE.

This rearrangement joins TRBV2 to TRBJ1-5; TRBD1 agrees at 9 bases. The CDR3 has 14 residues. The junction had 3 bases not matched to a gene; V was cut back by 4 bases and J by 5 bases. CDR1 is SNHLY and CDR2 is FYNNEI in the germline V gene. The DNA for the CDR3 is TGTGCCAGCAGTGGACAGGGGGTGGATCAGCCCCAGCATTTT. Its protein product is CASSGQGVDQPQHF.

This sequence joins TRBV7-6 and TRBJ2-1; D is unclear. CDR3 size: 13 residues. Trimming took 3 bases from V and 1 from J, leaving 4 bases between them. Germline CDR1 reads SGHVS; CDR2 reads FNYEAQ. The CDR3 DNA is TGTGCCAGCAGCTTGGGGTCCTACAATGAGCAGTTCTTC. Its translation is CASSLGSYNEQFF.